The next 21 T cell receptor beta chains were all read from a single sample in a study of blood T cell repertoires in COVID-19. Some clones are missing from TCRdb's copy, which holds only in-frame ones; the method was immunoSEQ multiplex PCR. Here the sample spans fewer than 200,000 clones, 90% being singletons. The specimen sequenced was peripheral blood. These receptors originate from a man in his forties or fifties with acute or convalescent COVID-19.

V is TRBV30 and J is TRBJ1-1; 7 nucleotides agree with TRBD1. Per germline, CDR1 GTSNPN and CDR2 SVGIG (reference sequence). With 4 bases clipped from V and 0 bases from J, the junction kept 5 bases outside the gene matches. This CDR3 comprises 14 residues. The CDR3: CAWNVGTVNTEAFF. Written as DNA, the CDR3 is TGTGCCTGGAATGTTGGGACAGTGAACACTGAAGCTTTCTTT.

V is TRBV5-6 and J is TRBJ1-1, with D tentatively TRBD1 (6 bases). Germline CDR1 is SGHDT and CDR2 is YYEEEE. V lost 3 bases, J lost 5 bases, and 11 bases lay in between. The length of the CDR3 is 13 residues. CDR3 sequence (DNA): TGTGCCAGCAGCTCCAGGGGTGGGACTGAAGCTTTCTTT. Its protein product is CASSSRGGTEAFF.

The chain links TRBV7-2 to TRBJ2-6; maybe TRBD2 (5 bases). CDR1 SGHTA and CDR2 FQGNSA come from the germline V gene. This CDR3 comprises 15 residues. V was clipped by 0 bases and J by 3 bases, with 6 bases between them. CDR3 region: CASSLAGVGANVLTF. For the CDR3, the DNA is TGTGCCAGCAGCTTAGCGGGAGTTGGGGCCAACGTCCTGACTTTC.

This chain connects TRBV11-3 to TRBJ2-3; TRBD2 aligns across 9 bases. This CDR3 has 16 residues. The trim removed 4 bases at V and 8 bases at J, leaving 13 bases unmatched. The germline CDR1 and CDR2 sequences are SGHNT and YENEEA. CDR3: CASSSSRGGATGTQYF. In DNA, the CDR3 is TGTGCCAGCAGCTCGAGCCGCGGGGGGGCCACGGGTACGCAGTATTTT.

A single count supports this clone. This chain connects TRBV3-1 (or the pseudogene TRBV3-2) to TRBJ2-2, with 12 bases that match TRBD1. Losses at the gene ends were 6 bases for V and 7 bases for J; bases not matched to a gene: 6. CDR1 and CDR2 (germline): LGHDT, YNNKEL (reference sequence). CDR3 size: 15 residues. The CDR3 DNA is TGTGCCAGCAGAAAGGGACAGGGGGCATTCGGGGAGCTGTTTTTT. Translation: CASRKGQGAFGELFF.

This clone was found a few times. The rearrangement joins TRBV4-2 to TRBJ1-5; D remains unclear. Germline lookup yields CDR1 LGHNA and CDR2 YNFKEQ. The CDR3 contains 15 residues. Trimming shortened V by 0 bases and J by 6 bases, and 12 bases separated the two germline ends. CDR3 bases: TGTGCCAGCAGCCAAGATCCCCAAGGGAGTCAGCCCCAGCATTTT. As protein: CASSQDPQGSQPQHF.

This rearrangement joins TRBV7-6 to TRBJ2-7; D possibly corresponds to TRBD1 (5 bases). Looked up from germline, CDR1 is SGHVS and CDR2 is FNYEAQ. The CDR3 length is 15 residues. Trimming removed 1 base from V and 3 bases from J, with 13 bases in between. Here the CDR3 DNA reads TGTGCCAGCAGCTTAGGCCCCCTGACAGACTACGAGCAGTACGTC. Translating gives CASSLGPLTDYEQYV.

In the case of this clone: Germline is not matched at one junction end, which may reflect a read error. The chain combines TRBV10-2 with TRBJ1-4; TRBD1 might be the D (6 bases). The CDR3 is 12 residues long. From germline, CDR1 is WSHSY and CDR2 SAAADI. The chain's CDR3 is CASSITSGDLIF. The CDR3 DNA sequence: TGCGCCAGCAGTATCACGTCAGGGGATCTGATTTTT.

The V gene is TRBV12-3 or TRBV12-4, the J gene TRBJ2-7; TRBD1 matches 9 bases. V shed 8 bases and J 1 base; nucleotides not matched to a gene: 3. This CDR3 is 13 amino acids long. The CDR3 nucleotides read TGTGCCAGCTCCGGGACAGGGTCCTACGAGCAGTACTTC. Translating it yields CASSGTGSYEQYF.

The genes are TRBV9 and TRBJ1-6; tentatively, D is TRBD1 (5 bases). V gave up 3 bases and J gave up 7 bases, with 11 bases separating them. Germline lookup yields CDR1 SGDLS and CDR2 YYNGEE. The CDR3 length is 14 residues. The CDR3 DNA follows: TGTGCCAGCAGCGACGGGGGATTAAATTCACCCCTCCACTTT. It specifies CASSDGGLNSPLHF.

The chain recombines TRBV28 with TRBJ1-6; D remains unclear. The CDR3 extends over 14 amino acids. Germline assignment: CDR1 MDHEN and CDR2 SYDVKM. Trimming removed 3 bases at V and 7 bases at J, with 10 bases between. The CDR3 DNA follows: TGTGCCAGCAGTTTCCTCGTCCTAAATTCACCCCTCCACTTT. Translated, it gives CASSFLVLNSPLHF.

The rearrangement joins TRBV27 to TRBJ2-7; no clear D gene. The germline CDR1 and CDR2 sequences are MNHEY and SMNVEV (reference sequence). Trimming shortened V by 9 bases and J by 5 bases, and 14 bases separated the two germline ends. The CDR3 length is 12 residues. CDR3 sequence: CASGWAPNEQYF. The DNA for the CDR3 is TGTGCCAGTGGTTGGGCCCCCAACGAGCAGTACTTC.

The CDR3 here is CASSPEGGARSPLHF. CDR3 nucleotide sequence: TGTGCCAGCAGTCCTGAAGGTGGGGCCAGATCACCCCTCCACTTT. The rearrangement links TRBV2 to TRBJ1-6, with a possible D match to TRBD1 (5 bases). The V end was cut by 5 bases, the J end by 10 bases, with 18 bases between. This CDR3 has 15 amino acids. The germline V gene encodes CDR1 SNHLY and CDR2 FYNNEI.

The rearrangement uses TRBV7-2 and TRBJ2-7; TRBD2 might be the D (7 bases). CDR1 is SGHTA, CDR2 FQGNSA, per germline. The V end was cut by 4 bases, the J end by 4 bases, with 17 bases between. The CDR3 extends over 15 amino acids. Here the CDR3 reads CASSSPGGTGYEQYF. CDR3 nucleotide sequence: TGTGCCAGCAGCTCCCCGGGGGGAACAGGGTACGAGCAGTACTTC.

This clone was seen a single time. This sequence joins TRBV28 and TRBJ1-5, with D possibly being TRBD1 (5 bases). CDR3 length equals 17 residues. CDR1 and CDR2 (germline): MDHEN, SYDVKM. The germline V and J ends were trimmed by 6 bases and 0 bases, with 18 bases remaining between them. For the CDR3, the DNA is TGTGCCAGCAGCCACTTGGCTGGGGACTATAGCAATCAGCCCCAGCATTTT. Translating gives CASSHLAGDYSNQPQHF.

This clone was recorded a few times. V is TRBV5-6 and J is TRBJ2-4; weak D call: TRBD1 (6 bases). CDR3 length: 13 amino acids. Germline V CDR1 and CDR2: SGHDT, YYEEEE. V was clipped by 0 bases and J by 8 bases, with 9 bases between them. This CDR3 is CASSLGQVDIQYF. CDR3 DNA sequence: TGTGCCAGCAGCTTGGGACAGGTTGACATTCAGTACTTC.

CDR3 loop: CASSQGQGGSNEKLFF. The CDR3 DNA reads TGTGCCAGCAGCCAGGGACAGGGGGGTAGTAATGAAAAACTGTTTTTT. The gene calls are TRBV4-2 and TRBJ1-4; 11 bases align to TRBD1. Trimming took 3 bases from V and 4 from J; bases not matched to a gene: 4. The CDR3 contains 16 residues. Germline loops: CDR1 LGHNA, CDR2 YNFKEQ.

The chain employs TRBV9 and TRBJ2-3; no clear D gene. The germline V and J ends were trimmed by 4 bases and 0 bases, with 15 bases remaining between them. From germline, CDR1 is SGDLS and CDR2 YYNGEE. This CDR3 is 16 amino acids long. CDR3 bases: TGTGCCAGCAGCCCCAGCCCTCGGGTTAGCACAGATACGCAGTATTTT. Translation: CASSPSPRVSTDTQYF.

The chain joins TRBV7-2 to TRBJ2-7, with 8 bases identical to TRBD1. V lost 5 bases, J lost 1 base, and 7 bases stayed unmatched. Germline V gene lookup returns CDR1 SGHTA and CDR2 FQGNSA. The CDR3 spans 15 residues. The CDR3 region is CASSRGQVVSYEQYV. CDR3 coding DNA: TGTGCCAGCAGCCGGGGACAGGTTGTTTCCTACGAGCAGTACGTC.

CDR3 loop: CAIQENTEAFF. The CDR3 DNA sequence: TGTGCCATCCAGGAGAACACTGAAGCTTTCTTT. The chain has TRBV28 and TRBJ1-1, with D unresolved. Germline-derived CDR1 and CDR2 are MDHEN and SYDVKM. The CDR3 length is 11 residues. Trimming pared 10 bases from V and 1 base from J, leaving 7 bases between.

The gene calls are TRBV4-1 and TRBJ1-5; 8 nucleotides match TRBD1. V shed 0 bases, J shed 6 bases, and the junction held 4 bases outside the gene matches. Germline CDR1 and CDR2: MGHRA and YSYEKL. CDR3 length: 15 residues. CDR3 sequence (DNA): TGCGCCAGCAGCCAAGATGCAGGGGGCGGTCAGCCCCAGCATTTT. Its protein is CASSQDAGGGQPQHF.